The next 5 T cell receptor beta chains were all read from a single sample in a study of PD-1 blockade in mismatch repair-deficient tumors. The table came from immunoSEQ multiplex PCR; TCRdb's copy has only in-frame clones and leaves some out. The data show about 110,000 clones, with about 80% seen just once and less than 5.5% held by the top ten. The material was peripheral blood, obtained approximately 60 weeks after starting pembrolizumab. Receptors originate from an adult with mismatch repair-deficient cancer.

The chain employs TRBV18 and TRBJ1-1, with 8 bases aligning to TRBD1. The germline CDR1 and CDR2 sequences are KGHSH and LQKENI. This CDR3 contains 14 residues. V was clipped by 6 bases and J by 7 bases; unmatched bases: 10. The CDR3 protein is CASSVTGEKVEAFF. In DNA form, the CDR3 reads TGTGCCAGCTCGGTGACAGGGGAGAAGGTTGAAGCTTTCTTT.

This chain uses TRBV27 with TRBJ2-1; the D gene is possibly TRBD2 (6 bases). CDR1 MNHEY and CDR2 SMNVEV come from the germline V gene (reference sequence). The CDR3 extends over 18 amino acids. The germline V and J ends were trimmed by 4 bases and 0 bases, with 19 bases remaining between them. In DNA form, the CDR3 reads TGTGCCAGCAGTTATGGTAGCGGAGACAGATCCTCCTACAATGAGCAGTTCTTC. Translation: CASSYGSGDRSSYNEQFF.

The chain uses TRBV14 and TRBJ2-3, with a tentative D call TRBD2 (6 bases). Germline V gives CDR1 SGHDN, CDR2 FVKESK. Between the trimmed V and J ends, which lost 1 base and 11 bases, there was a span of 13 bases. CDR3 length: 13 residues. DNA of the CDR3: TGTGCCAGCAGCCAAGGGGAGGTAATTGGGCAGTATTTT. Residues: CASSQGEVIGQYF. The full variable domain, with the rest looked up from reference TRBV14 and TRBJ2-3, is EAGVTQFPSHSVIEKGQTVTLRCDPISGHDNLYWYRRVMGKEIKFLLHFVKESKQDESGMPNNRFLAERTGGTYSTLKVQPAELEDSGVYFCASSQGEVIGQYFGPGTRLTVL.

The chain recombines TRBV19 with TRBJ1-1; D is possibly TRBD1 (6 bases). This CDR3 has 13 residues. Germline V CDR1 and CDR2: LNHDA, SQIVND (reference sequence). Trimming cost V 4 bases and J 5 bases, with 11 bases left between them. In DNA form, the CDR3 reads TGTGCCAGTAGTAACACAGGGAATACTGAAGCTTTCTTT. This encodes CASSNTGNTEAFF.

V is TRBV2 and J is TRBJ2-2; weak D call: TRBD1 (6 bases). The V end lost 6 bases, the J end lost 2 bases, and 13 bases lay between the germline ends. The CDR3 has 15 residues. CDR1 and CDR2 from the germline V gene are SNHLY and FYNNEI. CDR3 nucleotides: TGTGCCAGCAGGGTCCAGGGGCCAAACACCGGGGAGCTGTTTTTT. It translates to CASRVQGPNTGELFF. The whole variable domain, filled in from reference TRBV2 and TRBJ2-2, reads EPEVTQTPSHQVTQMGQEVILRCVPISNHLYFYWYRQILGQKVEFLVSFYNNEISEKSEIFDDQFSVERPDGSNFTLKIRSTKLEDSAMYFCASRVQGPNTGELFFGEGSRLTVL.